This paragraph reports one T cell receptor (beta chain). No cognate antigen has been identified for it. No quality values exist for individual bases; no much larger clone is one base distant. CDR1 and CDR2, looked up from the germline V gene, are SGHVS and FNYEAQ. Including cysteine and phenylalanine, the CDR3 has 16 amino acids. Just CDR3 DNA is preserved here, 48 bases in frame from base 1. V is clipped by 1 base and J by 5 bases, and the sequence between their germline boundaries is 14 bases long. Using the deep immunoSEQ assay, multiplex PCR amplified TCR CDR3 regions from genomic DNA. Extracted genomic DNA from each cell subset was distributed evenly across all wells of several immunoSEQ 96-well plates, and each plate was treated as a replicate. For unsorted PBMC, around 290 ng of genomic DNA, equivalent to around 30,000 T cell genomes, went into each replicate PCR. Genomic DNA from unsorted PBMC was sequenced over ten immunoSEQ deep assay plates. Purified libraries were measured with a Qubit 3.0 fluorometer, size-checked on a Bioanalyzer 2100, and measured again with the KAPA Library Quantification kit. A separate single-read 150-cycle Illumina NextSeq 550 flow cell was used to sequence each immunoSEQ 96-well plate. Per the original workflow: Because only junctional sequences without quality scores were contained in the immunoSEQ output, filtering matching that applied to full-length reads could not be performed. To assign V/J genes and CDR3, sequences were annotated against IMGT germline references using PyIR, a Python wrapper for IgBLAST v1.9. Reads were removed for weak V/J assignments (E-value above 1e-6), missing CDR3, stop codons, out-of-frame junctions, or ambiguous translated residues. A V3J clonotype was defined by an identical inferred V gene, J gene, and CDR3 amino acid sequence. Percentage overlap between repertoires was computed as shared unique clonotypes divided by the size of the smaller repertoire. Repertoire richness was assessed with RTK rarefaction, the Chao1 estimator, and Recon v2.1 estimates of unobserved clonotypes. This is the immuneACCESS table as TCRdb keeps it, with only in-frame sequences that have V and J called. A part of the clones is gone; compared with another copy, unresolved V genes explain less than half, and the rest is unexplained. That table furnishes V, J and clone size, whereas the DNA furnished D and trimming. The sample table shows roughly 500,000 clones, and over 60% are seen once. The ten largest account for 10% to 15% of the sample.

This record belongs to a study of shared clonotypes between healthy human individuals (dated by TCRdb to 2018 to 2021). About the full investigation: The cohort comprised two women and a few men aged 18 to 49 years. Different laboratories and diverse techniques were used to prepare libraries and sequence TCR repertoires, to increase sequencing depth and limit assay-specific biases. Between about 0.94 and 8.9 billion PBMCs per donor were obtained by leukapheresis. To estimate repertoire size and how much clonotype sharing occurs between individuals, the study deeply sequenced the blood TCR repertoires of five or six healthy adults.

Paper-wide results and their limitations: The small number of donors limited the genetic and exposure-history diversity represented. Pairwise subsampling led to the expectation that sequencing depth would affect the degree of clonotype sharing among donors. Only blood was sampled, and tissue TCR repertoires likely differ from those in blood.

The donors were healthy, HIV-negative adults with no recently reported acute infections or vaccinations. Only Caucasian adults living in Nashville, Tennessee, USA were represented among the donors. For unsorted samples, about 87 million PBMCs were counted, and genomic DNA was extracted using the QIAamp DNA Blood Mini kit. Blood was collected by leukapheresis, and PBMCs were isolated by Ficoll-Histopaque density gradient centrifugation and then cryopreserved in liquid nitrogen vapor phase. The chain is assembled from TRBV7-6 and TRBJ2-2, and perhaps TRBD2 as D gene, on 6 matching bases. Source material: PBMCs. The clonotype was recovered from a woman in her 40s in good health. Some clones in this sample may be carry-over from other donors' samples. The DNA reads as follows: TGTGCCAGCAGCTTAGGTCCCCGGGAGTATACCGGGGAGCTGTTTTTT. The encoded protein is CASSLGPREYTGELFF.